Listed below are T cell receptor beta chains from one sample, sequenced in a study of graft-versus-host responses after intestinal transplantation. TCRdb keeps only in-frame clones here, not all; method: immunoSEQ multiplex PCR. Of approximately 37,000 clones in the sample, roughly 93% were seen once. The sequencing used PBMCs, collected approximately 700 days after intestinal transplantation. These receptors were taken from a human patient who received an intestinal transplant, so some T cells may come from the graft donor. The CDR3 runs from the conserved cysteine through the conserved F or W. The D gene is left open where the match is weak. Clone size appears in some rows only: once, few, many, or a class for an expanded clone.

V gene	clone size	CDR3 length	D gene	J gene	CDR3 protein	CDR3 DNA
TRBV7-2	NA	13	NA	TRBJ2-7	CASSKTATYEQYF	TGTGCCAGCAGCAAAACGGCCACCTACGAGCAGTACTTC
TRBV18	NA	17	NA	TRBJ1-3	CASSPSGHQGPGNTIYF	TGTGCCAGCTCACCATCTGGGCACCAAGGACCTGGAAACACCATATATTTT
TRBV10-2	once	14	TRBD2	TRBJ2-2	CASRAGGETGELFF	TGCGCCAGCAGGGCGGGAGGGGAAACCGGGGAGCTGTTTTTT
TRBV5-1	once	14	NA	TRBJ1-2	CASSLGGDGYGYTF	TGCGCCAGCAGCTTGGGTGGGGACGGCTATGGCTACACCTTC
TRBV28	NA	14	NA	TRBJ1-5	CASSLSGEGQPQHF	TGTGCCAGCAGTTTATCCGGGGAGGGTCAGCCCCAGCATTTT
TRBV6-5	NA	15	NA	TRBJ1-1	CASSYDEQWDTEAFF	TGTGCCAGCAGTTACGATGAACAGTGGGACACTGAAGCTTTCTTT
TRBV6-5	NA	13	NA	TRBJ2-5	CASSYSAGWGQYF	TGTGCCAGCAGTTACTCGGCGGGATGGGGCCAGTACTTC
TRBV5-6	NA	15	TRBD1	TRBJ1-5	CASSLGQGIQEPQHF	TGTGCCAGCAGCTTGGGACAGGGGATTCAGGAGCCCCAGCATTTT
TRBV6-1	NA	14	NA	TRBJ1-5	CASIPNYSNQPQHF	TGTGCCAGCATACCGAACTATAGCAATCAGCCCCAGCATTTT
TRBV28	NA	11	NA	TRBJ2-5	CASGTSETQYF	TGTGCCAGTGGGACCTCAGAGACCCAGTACTTC
TRBV4-1	NA	14	TRBD2	TRBJ2-7	CASSALAGPYEQYF	TGCGCCAGCAGCGCCCTAGCGGGCCCCTACGAGCAGTACTTC
TRBV7-9	NA	12	NA	TRBJ1-5	CASSWSNQPQHF	TGTGCCAGCAGCTGGAGCAATCAGCCCCAGCATTTT
TRBV25-1	NA	16	NA	TRBJ1-2	CASSGEAGSGYYGYTF	TGTGCCAGCAGCGGGGAGGCCGGGTCAGGGTACTATGGCTACACCTTC
TRBV10-3	NA	13	TRBD1	TRBJ1-5	CAINDRVNQPQHF	TGTGCCATAAATGACAGGGTCAATCAGCCCCAGCATTTT
TRBV5-6	NA	16	NA	TRBJ1-5	CASSLGGGWDNQPQHF	TGTGCCAGCAGCTTGGGCGGGGGTTGGGACAATCAGCCCCAGCATTTT
TRBV4-2	NA	14	NA	TRBJ2-7	CASSLETEAYEQYF	TGTGCCAGCAGCCTGGAGACAGAAGCCTACGAGCAGTACTTC
TRBV6-6	NA	10	NA	TRBJ2-7	CASSYYEQYF	TGTGCCAGCAGTTACTACGAGCAGTACTTC
TRBV6-1	NA	13	NA	TRBJ1-1	CASSLIMNREAFF	TGTGCCAGCAGTCTCATTATGAACCGTGAAGCTTTCTTT
TRBV6-1	NA	14	NA	TRBJ2-2	CASSIPGTTGELFF	TGTGCCAGCAGTATCCCCGGGACCACCGGGGAGCTGTTTTTT
TRBV11-3	NA	14	NA	TRBJ1-3	CASSFGPGGNTIYF	NA
TRBV9	NA	12	NA	TRBJ2-2	CASSLPTGELFF	TGTGCCAGCAGCCTACCCACCGGGGAGCTGTTTTTT
TRBV10-1	NA	13	NA	TRBJ2-5	CASRPDNQETQYF	TGCGCCAGCAGACCGGACAACCAAGAGACCCAGTACTTC
TRBV5-4	NA	15	TRBD1	TRBJ1-2	CASSEGQGAIYGYTF	TGTGCCAGCAGCGAGGGACAGGGGGCCATCTATGGCTACACCTTC
TRBV5-5	once	12	NA	TRBJ1-1	CASSLDSPEAFF	TGTGCCAGCAGCTTGGACAGCCCTGAAGCTTTCTTT
TRBV4-1	NA	16	TRBD1	TRBJ1-2	CASSQVGTEANYGYTF	TGCGCCAGCAGCCAAGTCGGGACAGAAGCTAACTATGGCTACACCTTC
TRBV19	once	15	NA	TRBJ2-2	CASSIEGPDTGELFF	TGTGCCAGTAGTATAGAGGGGCCCGACACCGGGGAGCTGTTTTTT
TRBV7-3	NA	15	NA	TRBJ2-3	CASSLRPQWGDTQYF	TGTGCCAGCAGCTTACGTCCCCAATGGGGAGATACGCAGTATTTT
TRBV5-4	NA	14	TRBD1	TRBJ2-1	CASSPDRTYNEQFF	TGTGCCAGCAGCCCGGACAGGACCTACAATGAGCAGTTCTTC
TRBV2	NA	15	TRBD2	TRBJ2-7	CASSVGGGRFGEQYF	TGTGCCAGCAGTGTGGGCGGGGGGAGGTTCGGGGAGCAGTACTTC
TRBV9	NA	16	TRBD1	TRBJ2-1	CASSGGTGGSYNEQFF	TGTGCCAGCAGCGGCGGGACAGGGGGCTCCTACAATGAGCAGTTCTTC
TRBV6-5	NA	11	NA	TRBJ1-2	CASSYPGGYTF	TGTGCCAGCAGTTACCCGGGCGGCTACACCTTC
TRBV6-6	NA	14	TRBD2	TRBJ2-7	CASSYGTPGREQYF	TGTGCCAGCAGTTACGGCACGCCCGGGAGGGAGCAGTACTTC
TRBV10-3	NA	15	TRBD2	TRBJ2-1	CAISGTSASYNEQFF	TGTGCCATCAGTGGGACTAGCGCCTCCTACAATGAGCAGTTCTTC
TRBV5-4	NA	14	NA	TRBJ2-7	CASSPGPRSEEQYF	TGTGCCAGCAGCCCGGGGCCTCGAAGTGAAGAGCAGTACTTC
TRBV6-5	NA	15	NA	TRBJ1-1	CASSYSLAGNTEAFF	TGTGCCAGCAGTTACTCACTGGCCGGGAACACTGAAGCTTTCTTT
TRBV5-4	NA	14	NA	TRBJ1-2	CASSFATANYGYTF	TGTGCCAGCAGCTTTGCTACGGCTAACTATGGCTACACCTTC
TRBV2	NA	19	TRBD2	TRBJ2-1	CASSSRPGGGPSSYNEQFF	TGTGCCAGCAGTAGTCGCCCCGGGGGGGGGCCAAGCTCCTACAATGAGCAGTTCTTC
TRBV6-1	NA	18	TRBD1	TRBJ1-2	CASSEVHWIQGPNYGYTF	TGTGCCAGCAGTGAAGTACATTGGATACAGGGGCCAAACTATGGCTACACCTTC
TRBV29-1	once	15	TRBD1	TRBJ1-1	CSVGYMGQGRSEAFF	TGCAGCGTTGGATATATGGGACAGGGAAGGTCTGAAGCTTTCTTT
TRBV21-1	NA	15	NA	TRBJ1-1	CASSVHRGRNTEAFF	TGTGCCAGCAGCGTACACAGGGGAAGGAACACTGAAGCTTTCTTT
TRBV28	NA	12	TRBD2	TRBJ2-5	CASSLGGKTQYF	TGTGCCAGCAGTTTGGGGGGGAAGACCCAGTACTTC
TRBV6-5	NA	15	TRBD2	TRBJ2-1	CASSYRTSGSSEQFF	TGTGCCAGCAGCTACAGGACTAGCGGGAGCAGTGAGCAGTTCTTC